The 30 T cell receptor beta chains below come from one sample, sequenced in a study of radiotherapy plus CTLA-4 blockade in lung cancer. TCRdb keeps only in-frame clones here, not all; method: immunoSEQ multiplex PCR. The data hold about 77,000 clones, with roughly 74% observed a single time. Source: peripheral blood, taken from a patient treated with radiotherapy plus ipilimumab. The receptors stem from a human donor with non-small cell lung cancer whose response to radiotherapy plus ipilimumab could not be evaluated.

The gene calls are TRBV30 and TRBJ2-5; TRBD2 might be the D (6 bases). CDR3 length: 14 amino acids. Per germline, CDR1 GTSNPN and CDR2 SVGIG (reference sequence). V gave up 5 bases and J gave up 5 bases, with 18 bases separating them. The CDR3 is CAWGTGASVETQYF. The CDR3 DNA sequence: TGTGCCTGGGGTACCGGGGCTAGCGTGGAGACCCAGTACTTC. Supplemented by reference TRBV30 and TRBJ2-5, the full variable domain reads SQTIHQWPATLVQPVGSPLSLECTVEGTSNPNLYWYRQAAGRGLQLLFYSVGIGQISSEVPQNLSASRPQDRQFILSSKKLLLSDSGFYLCAWGTGASVETQYFGPGTRLLVL.

This chain joins TRBV4-1 and TRBJ2-5; D is perhaps TRBD1 (5 bases). The J call may be mistaken, given a closer DNA end match to TRBJ2-7. The germline gives CDR1 MGHRA, CDR2 YSYEKL. The CDR3 is made up of 14 amino acids. The CDR3 region is CASSPPDKTYEQYF. The DNA of the CDR3 is TGCGCCAGCAGCCCACCGGACAAGACCTACGAGCAGTACTTC.

This clone came up once. The CDR3 nucleotides are TGTGCCAGCAGTTACTCGACAGGACCCTACGAGCAGTACTTC. Protein product: CASSYSTGPYEQYF. The chain couples TRBV6-5 to TRBJ2-7; possibly TRBD1 for D (6 bases). Germline assignment: CDR1 MNHEY and CDR2 SVGAGI. The V end was cut by 0 bases, the J end by 2 bases, with 8 bases between. This CDR3 region has 14 residues.

This chain connects TRBV19 to TRBJ1-4; 7 bases are a match to TRBD1. The V and J ends lost 4 bases and 11 bases, in that order; junction bases with no gene match: 7. This CDR3 is 13 amino acids long. From germline, CDR1 is LNHDA and CDR2 SQIVND (reference sequence). This CDR3 reads CASSTTGTEKLFF. As DNA, the CDR3 is TGTGCCAGTAGTACGACAGGGACGGAGAAACTGTTTTTT.

This clone has only a few counts. This chain links TRBV7-3 with TRBJ2-7, with 10 bases matching TRBD1. Trimming cost V 1 base and J 2 bases; bases outside gene matches: 14. Per germline, CDR1 SGHTA and CDR2 FQGTGA. The CDR3 covers 19 residues. CDR3 sequence reads: CASSLIRTGGRQFPYEQYF. In nucleotides, the CDR3 is TGTGCCAGCAGCTTAATCAGGACAGGGGGGCGGCAATTTCCCTACGAGCAGTACTTC.

The sample holds a few counts of this clone. The chain links TRBV19 to TRBJ2-7, with D possibly being TRBD1 (6 bases). Trimming removed 4 bases from V and 2 bases from J, with 15 bases in between. CDR1 LNHDA and CDR2 SQIVND come from the germline V gene (reference sequence). The CDR3 has 15 amino acids. The DNA of the CDR3 is TGTGCCAGTAGTAGAACAGGGCGTGGAGCCTACGAGCAGTACTTC. Its protein is CASSRTGRGAYEQYF.

The chain couples TRBV7-9 to TRBJ2-5; a weak D match, TRBD1 (6 bases). This CDR3 is built from 15 residues. Germline V gene data show CDR1 as SEHNR and CDR2 as FQNEAQ (reference sequence). Trimming took 10 bases from V and 3 from J, leaving 21 bases between them. The CDR3 is CAILRRAGDKETQYF. For the CDR3, the DNA is TGTGCCATCCTACGAAGGGCAGGGGATAAAGAGACCCAGTACTTC.

This clone was observed a few times. CDR3 loop: CASSLDGRAVDEQFF. Here the CDR3 DNA reads TGTGCCAGCAGCTTAGACGGGAGGGCGGTCGATGAGCAGTTCTTC. V is TRBV7-3 and J is TRBJ2-1, with 8 bases matching TRBD2. The CDR3 length is 15 residues. Germline CDR1 and CDR2: SGHTA and FQGTGA. The V and J ends lost 2 bases and 8 bases, in that order; junction bases with no gene match: 8.

V gene TRBV11-2 combines with J gene TRBJ1-4; D is uncertain. CDR1 SGHAT and CDR2 FQNNGV come from the germline V gene. This CDR3 has 15 residues. Trimming shortened V by 3 bases and J by 1 base, and 9 bases separated the two germline ends. CDR3 in amino acids: CASSLEGRTNEKLFF. The CDR3 nucleotides read TGTGCCAGCAGCTTGGAGGGAAGAACTAATGAAAAACTGTTTTTT. Using reference TRBV11-2 and TRBJ1-4 for the parts outside the CDR3, the full variable domain is EAGVAQSPRYKIIEKRQSVAFWCNPISGHATLYWYQQILGQGPKLLIQFQNNGVVDDSQLPKDRFSAERLKGVDSTLKIQPAKLEDSAVYLCASSLEGRTNEKLFFGSGTQLSVL.

Sample share makes this clone medium-sized. This rearrangement joins TRBV2 to TRBJ1-2; 7 bases fit TRBD1. The CDR3 runs to 15 residues. Germline lookup yields CDR1 SNHLY and CDR2 FYNNEI. The V and J ends lost 7 bases and 0 bases, in that order; junction bases with no gene match: 8. The CDR3 DNA follows: TGTGCCAGCATCGGACAGGTTTATTCTAACTATGGCTACACCTTC. Translation gives CASIGQVYSNYGYTF.

This clone was seen more than once but under ten times. The chain is built from TRBV9 and TRBJ2-1, with TRBD2 matching over 10 bases. Germline trimming cut 0 bases from V and 3 bases from J; bases unmatched to any gene: 6. CDR1 is SGDLS, CDR2 YYNGEE, per germline. This CDR3 region has 17 residues. The CDR3 sequence is CASSVVLAGVNYNEQFF. CDR3 sequence (DNA): TGTGCCAGCAGCGTAGTCCTAGCGGGAGTAAACTACAATGAGCAGTTCTTC.

The rearrangement joins TRBV10-3 to TRBJ2-3; TRBD2 matches at 10 bases. CDR3 size: 16 residues. The ends lost 4 bases at V and 4 bases at J; junction bases unmatched: 8. Germline V CDR1 and CDR2: ENHRY, SYGVKD. The CDR3 DNA is TGTGCCATCAGTGGAAACGGACTAGCGGTCCCAGATACGCAGTATTTT. Translation gives CAISGNGLAVPDTQYF.

There are a few counts of this clone. J is TRBJ2-2 and V is TRBV30, with TRBD1 matching 7 bases. The germline V gene encodes CDR1 GTSNPN and CDR2 SVGIG (reference sequence). V dropped 5 bases and J dropped 4; count of bases not matched to a gene: 7. This CDR3 contains 14 residues. The DNA for the CDR3 is TGTGCCTGGTTTCCATACAGGGGCACCGGGGAGCTGTTTTTT. Residues: CAWFPYRGTGELFF. Based on the CDR3 plus reference TRBV30 and TRBJ2-2, the full variable domain is SQTIHQWPATLVQPVGSPLSLECTVEGTSNPNLYWYRQAAGRGLQLLFYSVGIGQISSEVPQNLSASRPQDRQFILSSKKLLLSDSGFYLCAWFPYRGTGELFFGEGSRLTVL.

The rearrangement uses TRBV29-1 and TRBJ2-1, with TRBD2 matching over 9 bases. Trimming cost V 4 bases and J 0 bases; bases outside gene matches: 4. CDR1 SQVTM and CDR2 ANQGSEA come from the germline V gene. The CDR3 is made up of 15 amino acids. For the CDR3, the DNA is TGCAGCGTTGGAAATAGCGGGGGCTCCTACAATGAGCAGTTCTTC. It codes for CSVGNSGGSYNEQFF.

The CDR3 region is CASSVFSGKYTDTQYF. CDR3 in DNA: TGTGCCAGCAGCGTATTTTCCGGGAAGTACACAGATACGCAGTATTTT. The V gene is TRBV9, the J gene TRBJ2-3, with D possibly TRBD2 on 5 matching bases. The CDR3 is 16 amino acids. Trimming shortened V by 1 base and J by 2 bases, and 14 bases separated the two germline ends. Germline loops: CDR1 SGDLS, CDR2 YYNGEE.

CDR3 amino acids: CASSQDGIARGNEQFF. The CDR3 DNA is TGCGCCAGCAGCCAAGACGGGATAGCCCGAGGCAATGAGCAGTTCTTC. This chain connects TRBV4-1 to TRBJ2-1; tentative D call: TRBD2 (5 bases). The germline gives CDR1 MGHRA, CDR2 YSYEKL. The CDR3 length is 16 residues. Trimming removed 0 bases from V and 6 bases from J, with 15 bases in between.

This chain links TRBV11-2 with TRBJ2-5; D not certain. There are 12 residues in the CDR3. Germline CDR1 SGHAT, CDR2 FQNNGV. The V and J ends lost 2 bases and 5 bases respectively, with 6 bases between them. CDR3 region: CASSLNLETQYF. For the CDR3, the DNA is TGTGCCAGCAGCTTAAATCTGGAGACCCAGTACTTC.

This chain joins TRBV5-1 and TRBJ2-3, with D perhaps matching TRBD2 (5 bases). The V and J ends lost 4 bases and 3 bases respectively, with 15 bases between them. The CDR3 contains 15 residues. The germline V gene encodes CDR1 SGHRS and CDR2 YFSETQ. CDR3 coding DNA: TGCGCCAGCAGCCGCCGCGCGGGCGGGACAGATACGCAGTATTTT. Its protein is CASSRRAGGTDTQYF.

J is TRBJ2-1 and V is TRBV4-1, with 9 bases identical to TRBD1. This CDR3 has 15 residues. Germline V gene data show CDR1 as MGHRA and CDR2 as YSYEKL. Losses at the gene ends were 4 bases for V and 5 bases for J; bases not matched to a gene: 6. CDR3 nucleotides: TGCGCCAGCAGCCGCAACAGGGGGCGCGACAATGAGCAGTTCTTC. It is translated as CASSRNRGRDNEQFF.

The rearrangement joins TRBV2 to TRBJ2-7; 13 bases align to TRBD2. Trimming removed 6 bases from V and 4 bases from J; junction bases left unmatched: 6. The CDR3 loop spans 15 amino acids. CDR1 and CDR2 (germline): SNHLY, FYNNEI. CDR3 sequence: CASSGGLAGAYEQYF. Written as DNA, the CDR3 is TGTGCCAGCAGCGGAGGACTAGCGGGAGCTTACGAGCAGTACTTC.

There are a few counts of this clone. This rearrangement joins TRBV7-2 to TRBJ2-4; 8 nucleotides align to TRBD1. V lost 4 bases and J lost 4; bases outside the gene matches: 6. Per the germline V gene, CDR1 is SGHTA and CDR2 is FQGNSA. This CDR3 comprises 15 residues. The CDR3 sequence is CASSSETGAKNIQYF. The CDR3 DNA reads as TGTGCCAGCAGCTCCGAGACAGGGGCAAAAAACATTCAGTACTTC.

The rearrangement uses TRBV28 and TRBJ1-1, with D unclear. CDR1 MDHEN and CDR2 SYDVKM come from the germline V gene. The V end lost 11 bases, the J end lost 4 bases, and 14 bases lay between the germline ends. The length of the CDR3 is 12 residues. CDR3 coding DNA: TGTGCCTCAAGTCTGGAGACCACTGAAGCTTTCTTT. Translated, it gives CASSLETTEAFF.

This chain connects TRBV7-9 to TRBJ2-5; 8 nucleotides agree with TRBD2. V was pared by 1 base and J by 2 bases, with 3 bases of the junction left unmatched. From germline, CDR1 is SEHNR and CDR2 FQNEAQ (reference sequence). CDR3 length: 15 residues. The CDR3 DNA sequence: TGTGCCAGCAGCTTAGGTAGCGGGGATCAAGAGACCCAGTACTTC. Translating gives CASSLGSGDQETQYF.

This clone was counted only a few times. This chain links TRBV29-1 with TRBJ1-1; no clear D gene. The CDR3 is made up of 13 amino acids. The V gene's germline CDR1 is SQVTM and CDR2 ANQGSEA. Trimming took off 3 bases at V and 1 base at J, with 9 bases between the two ends. CDR3 nucleotide sequence: TGCAGCGTTGACCGGGGTACGAACACTGAAGCTTTCTTT. This translates into CSVDRGTNTEAFF.

The V call is TRBV4-3, the J call TRBJ2-7, with a weak D call TRBD1 (6 bases). Trimming cost V 3 bases and J 5 bases, with 14 bases left between them. Germline assignment: CDR1 LGHNA and CDR2 YSLEER. The CDR3 consists of 14 residues. CDR3 loop: CASSHQAGVHEQYF. The CDR3 coding sequence is TGCGCCAGCAGCCACCAGGCAGGGGTCCACGAGCAGTACTTC.

This chain joins TRBV29-1 and TRBJ1-2, with TRBD1 identical over 9 bases. The V gene's germline CDR1 is SQVTM and CDR2 ANQGSEA. The CDR3 has 13 residues. The junction had 8 bases not matched to a gene; V was cut back by 4 bases and J by 8 bases. The CDR3 DNA reads as TGCAGCGTTGGTCCGGGACAGGGTATCGGCTACACCTTC. Translated, it gives CSVGPGQGIGYTF.

As for this clone: An end of the junction differs from the germline gene, which may be a read error. The rearrangement joins TRBV2 to TRBJ1-1; a possible D gene is TRBD1 (6 bases). This CDR3 has 13 residues. Looked up from germline, CDR1 is SNHLY and CDR2 is FYNNEI. The CDR3 is CASSALRDIPLDF. CDR3 nucleotide sequence: TGTGCCAGCTCGGCCCTCCGGGACATACCTCTCGACTTT.

The chain is built from TRBV11-2 and TRBJ1-2, with no clear D. Germline-derived CDR1 and CDR2 are SGHAT and FQNNGV. This CDR3 spans 14 amino acids. Deletions cut 1 base from V and 4 bases from J, with 10 bases between. For the CDR3, the DNA is TGTGCCAGCAGCTTAGGGGGAGGTGGCTATGGCTACACCTTC. Translating it yields CASSLGGGGYGYTF.

The rearrangement links TRBV29-1 to TRBJ1-3, with TRBD1 as a possible D gene (6 bases). CDR1 is SQVTM and CDR2 is ANQGSEA in the germline V gene. This CDR3 contains 14 residues. V lost 2 bases to trimming and J lost 0 bases, with 8 bases between them. The CDR3: CSVERDTSGNTIYF. The CDR3 DNA reads as TGCAGCGTTGAACGGGACACCTCTGGAAACACCATATATTTT.

The chain couples TRBV7-9 to TRBJ1-1; D perhaps matches TRBD1 (6 bases). The V end lost 1 base, the J end lost 4 bases, and 10 bases lay between the germline ends. CDR1 is SEHNR and CDR2 is FQNEAQ in the germline V gene (reference sequence). The CDR3 length is 14 residues. DNA of the CDR3: TGTGCCAGCAGCTTAGGGCAGGGGCTCACTGAAGCTTTCTTT. It codes for CASSLGQGLTEAFF.